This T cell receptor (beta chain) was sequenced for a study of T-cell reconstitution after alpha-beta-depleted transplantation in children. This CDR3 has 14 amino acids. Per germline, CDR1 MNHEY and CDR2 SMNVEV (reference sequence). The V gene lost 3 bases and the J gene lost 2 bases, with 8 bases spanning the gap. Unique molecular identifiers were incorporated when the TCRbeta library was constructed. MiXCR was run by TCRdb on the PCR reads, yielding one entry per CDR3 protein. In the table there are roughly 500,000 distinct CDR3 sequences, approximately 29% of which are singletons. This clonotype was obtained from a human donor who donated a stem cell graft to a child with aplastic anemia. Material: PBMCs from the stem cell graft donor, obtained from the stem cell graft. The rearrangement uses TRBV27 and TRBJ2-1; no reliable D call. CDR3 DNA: TGTGCCAGCAGTTTCAGGACGGCCTACAATGAGCAGTTCTTC. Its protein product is CASSFRTAYNEQFF.